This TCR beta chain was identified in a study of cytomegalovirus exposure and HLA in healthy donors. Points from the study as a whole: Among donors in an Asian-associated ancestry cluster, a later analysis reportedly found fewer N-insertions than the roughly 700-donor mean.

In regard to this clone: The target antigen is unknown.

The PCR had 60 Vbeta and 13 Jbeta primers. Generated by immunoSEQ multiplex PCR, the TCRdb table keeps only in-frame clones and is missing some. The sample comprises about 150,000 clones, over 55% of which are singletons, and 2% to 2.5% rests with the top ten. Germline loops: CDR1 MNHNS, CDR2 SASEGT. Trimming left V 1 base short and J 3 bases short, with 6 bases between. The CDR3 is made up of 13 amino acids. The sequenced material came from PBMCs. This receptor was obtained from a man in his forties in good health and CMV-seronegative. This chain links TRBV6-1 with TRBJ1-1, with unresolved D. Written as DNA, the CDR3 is TGTGCCAGCAGTGAAGTGGCGGACACTGAAGCTTTCTTT. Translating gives CASSEVADTEAFF.